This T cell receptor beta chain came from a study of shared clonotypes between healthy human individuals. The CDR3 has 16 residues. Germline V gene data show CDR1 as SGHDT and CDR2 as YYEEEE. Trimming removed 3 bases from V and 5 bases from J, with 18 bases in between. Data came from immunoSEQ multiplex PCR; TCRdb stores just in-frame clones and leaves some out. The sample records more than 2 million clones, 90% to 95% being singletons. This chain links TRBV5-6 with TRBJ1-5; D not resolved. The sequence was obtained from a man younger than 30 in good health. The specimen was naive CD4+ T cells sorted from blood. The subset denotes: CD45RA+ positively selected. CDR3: CASSSATSQTDQPQHF. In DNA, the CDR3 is TGTGCCAGCAGCTCCGCGACGTCACAGACCGATCAGCCCCAGCATTTT.